Detailed here is one TCR beta chain. The CDR3 is made up of 15 amino acids. Per the germline V gene, CDR1 is LGHNA and CDR2 is YSLEER. Trimming pared 0 bases from V and 1 base from J, leaving 9 bases between. These data belong to a study of blood T cell repertoires in COVID-19. In the study overall: Samples of COVID-19 (acute and convalescent) were obtained from the United States, Italy and Spain. From T cells, B-cell-depleted T cells, or PBMCs came the material, which was cDNA or gDNA.

Here immunoSEQ multiplex PCR was the method, and the copy in TCRdb shows in-frame clones only, minus some. The sample records fewer than 250,000 clones, about nine tenths being singletons. The sequence was collected from a woman aged 45-65 years with acute or convalescent COVID-19. This chain links TRBV4-3 with TRBJ1-2; D perhaps matches TRBD1 (5 bases). The material sequenced was peripheral blood. The CDR3 DNA reads TGCGCCAGCAGCCAAGATCGAGACAGTAACTATGGCTACACCTTC. Translation gives CASSQDRDSNYGYTF.